A single T cell receptor beta chain is shown here with its context. This sample stems from a study of blood T cell repertoires in COVID-19. Study-level background: The United States, Italy and Spain were the sources of the acute and convalescent COVID-19 samples. T cells, B-cell-depleted T cells, or PBMCs supplied cDNA or gDNA.

Original analysis: Scientists estimated how many nucleated cells there were by amplifying reference gene primers. Generated by immunoSEQ multiplex PCR, the TCRdb table keeps only in-frame clones and is missing some. Clone size and the V and J calls come from that table; the DNA yielded D and trimming. The profile covers roughly 280,000 clones, with under 90% appearing a single time and 2% to 2.5% taken by the ten largest. Germline CDR1 WNHNN, CDR2 SYGVQD (reference sequence). Trimming cost V 3 bases and J 3 bases; bases outside gene matches: 0. CDR3 length: 14 amino acids. This chain joins TRBV10-1 and TRBJ2-1, with 9 bases identical to TRBD2. Sequenced sample: peripheral blood. The clonotype comes from a man in his fifties with acute or convalescent COVID-19. CDR3 in amino acids: CASSEAGGYNEQFF. Here the CDR3 DNA reads TGCGCCAGCAGTGAAGCGGGGGGCTACAATGAGCAGTTCTTC.